Each of the 12 T cell receptor beta chains below was sequenced from the same sample in a study of T cell repertoires in cytomegalovirus infection. TCRdb re-derived calls from the reads in MiXCR, one entry per CDR3 protein. Here the sample spans fewer than 300,000 distinct CDR3 sequences, roughly 23% being singletons. The specimen sequenced was PBMCs. These receptors came from a human donor in good health (CMV status not recorded). Some clones in this sample may be carry-over from other donors' samples.

V and J are TRBV19 and TRBJ2-2; 10 nucleotides align to TRBD1. The ends lost 7 bases at V and 7 bases at J; junction bases unmatched: 9. The CDR3 totals 15 residues. Germline CDR1 LNHDA, CDR2 SQIVND (reference sequence). In DNA form, the CDR3 reads TGTGCCAGTACCCGGACAGGGGGTCGGATCGGGGAGCTGTTTTTT. It codes for CASTRTGGRIGELFF.

This clonotype was observed a handful of times. The rearrangement uses TRBV5-6 and TRBJ2-1, with D possibly being TRBD1 or TRBD2 (5 bases each). Germline CDR1 is SGHDT and CDR2 is YYEEEE. CDR3 length: 16 residues. Between the trimmed V and J ends, which lost 0 bases and 1 base, there was a span of 11 bases. CDR3 DNA: TGTGCCAGCAGCTTGGTGGGACCCTTTTCCTACAATGAGCAGTTCTTC. Protein: CASSLVGPFSYNEQFF.

This clonotype was observed at least ten times. The gene calls are TRBV12-3 or TRBV12-4 and TRBJ2-2; weak D call: TRBD2 (5 bases). The ends were cut back, 6 bases at V and 1 base at J, with 9 bases in the middle. CDR3 size: 14 residues. The CDR3 here is CASRVRENTGELFF. CDR3 nucleotide sequence: TGTGCCAGCAGAGTTCGGGAGAACACCGGGGAGCTGTTTTTT.

V gene TRBV28 combines with J gene TRBJ1-2; 8 nucleotides agree with TRBD1. Unmatched junction bases numbered 8, after V lost 6 bases and J lost 8 bases. The CDR3 is made up of 13 amino acids. CDR1 and CDR2 (germline): MDHEN, SYDVKM. In DNA, the CDR3 is TGTGCCAGCAGGGAGGGACAGGAGCTGGGCTACACCTTC. The encoded protein is CASREGQELGYTF.

This clonotype was counted at least ten times. This sequence joins TRBV7-9 and TRBJ2-5, with D possibly being TRBD1 (6 bases). The CDR3 length is 15 residues. Germline V lookup: CDR1 SEHNR, CDR2 FQNEAQ (reference sequence). V was pared by 5 bases and J by 5 bases, with 18 bases between. This CDR3 is CASSPRDTSRETQYF. Here the CDR3 DNA reads TGTGCCAGCAGCCCCCGGGACACCTCGAGGGAGACCCAGTACTTC.

V gene TRBV28 combines with J gene TRBJ1-4; 10 positions match TRBD1. Germline CDR1 reads MDHEN; CDR2 reads SYDVKM. V trimming: 4 bases; J trimming: 6 bases; junction bases outside the gene matches: 5. The CDR3 covers 15 residues. DNA for the CDR3: TGTGCCAGCAGTTCCATCGGGACAGGGGATGAAAAACTGTTTTTT. Protein sequence: CASSSIGTGDEKLFF.

This clonotype was found a few times. The chain joins TRBV7-2 to TRBJ2-5; 10 bases are a match to TRBD1. Trimming cost V 4 bases and J 2 bases; bases outside gene matches: 4. The CDR3 is 15 residues long. The germline gives CDR1 SGHTA, CDR2 FQGNSA. CDR3 DNA: TGTGCCAGCAGCTCACCGGGACAGGGGCAAGAGACCCAGTACTTC. As protein: CASSSPGQGQETQYF.

Many counts were recorded for this clonotype. The chain employs TRBV12-5 and TRBJ2-3, with TRBD1 matching over 12 bases. The germline CDR1 and CDR2 sequences are LGHNT and FRNRAP. The CDR3 runs to 15 residues. V was clipped by 6 bases and J by 5 bases; unmatched bases: 6. The DNA for the CDR3 is TGTGCTAGTGGCTCGGGACAGGGGGCGCGAGATACGCAGTATTTT. As protein: CASGSGQGARDTQYF.

This clonotype has only a few counts. The rearrangement uses TRBV7-9 and TRBJ2-4, with D perhaps matching TRBD1 or TRBD2 (5 bases each). With 2 bases removed from V and 2 bases from J, the gap between germline ends came to 10 bases. Looked up from germline, CDR1 is SEHNR and CDR2 is FQNEAQ (reference sequence). This CDR3 region has 15 residues. The DNA for the CDR3 is TGTGCCAGCAGCTTATCAGGGACCCCCAAAAACATTCAGTACTTC. It specifies CASSLSGTPKNIQYF.

CDR3 sequence reads: CSVEPTGRTDTQYF. CDR3 nucleotide sequence: TGCAGCGTTGAGCCGACAGGTCGGACAGATACGCAGTATTTT. V and J are TRBV29-1 and TRBJ2-3, with a tentative D call TRBD1 (6 bases). The V and J ends lost 3 bases and 3 bases respectively, with 13 bases between them. The CDR3 extends over 14 amino acids. Germline assignment: CDR1 SQVTM and CDR2 ANQGSEA.

The CDR3 spells CASSASLGTGHTGELFF. The CDR3 DNA reads as TGTGCCAGCAGTGCTTCCTTAGGGACAGGGCACACCGGGGAGCTGTTTTTT. This rearrangement joins TRBV6-1 to TRBJ2-2; the match to TRBD1 covers 9 bases. V trimming: 4 bases; J trimming: 3 bases; junction bases outside the gene matches: 9. The germline V gene has CDR1 MNHNS and CDR2 SASEGT. The CDR3 length is 17 residues.

The chain uses TRBV20-1 and TRBJ1-1, with D tentatively TRBD1 (6 bases). From germline, CDR1 is DFQATT and CDR2 SNEGSKA (reference sequence). The CDR3 contains 14 residues. The DNA of the CDR3 is TGCAGCGCGCTGCTTGGGACACCGAACACTGAAGCTTTCTTT. Protein product: CSALLGTPNTEAFF.